One sample yielded the 5 T cell receptor beta chains listed below, sequenced in a study of blood T cell repertoires in COVID-19. The repertoire was sequenced with immunoSEQ multiplex PCR; TCRdb's copy has only in-frame clones and lacks some. Of some 140,000 clones detected, roughly 80% appear once; the ten largest clones hold around 1.7%. Input material: peripheral blood. These receptors were collected from a man older than 75 with acute or convalescent COVID-19.

This clone occurred once. The chain is built from TRBV19 and TRBJ2-7, with D tentatively TRBD1 (6 bases). The CDR3 extends over 14 amino acids. Germline V gives CDR1 LNHDA, CDR2 SQIVND (reference sequence). V lost 3 bases, J lost 0 bases, and 9 bases lay in between. CDR3 DNA sequence: TGTGCCAGTAGTATTGCAGGGGACTCCTACGAGCAGTACTTC. It is translated as CASSIAGDSYEQYF. Filled out from reference TRBV19 and TRBJ2-7, the complete variable domain reads DGGITQSPKYLFRKEGQNVTLSCEQNLNHDAMYWYRQDPGQGLRLIYYSQIVNDFQKGDIAEGYSVSREKKESFPLTVTSAQKNPTAFYLCASSIAGDSYEQYFGPGTRLTVT.

This chain joins TRBV11-2 and TRBJ2-1, with 7 nucleotides matching TRBD2. The germline gives CDR1 SGHAT, CDR2 FQNNGV. Germline trimming cut 2 bases from V and 7 bases from J; bases unmatched to any gene: 5. The CDR3 sequence is 14 residues long. CDR3 in amino acids: CASSLRSGVNEQFF. The CDR3 nucleotides are TGTGCCAGCAGCTTAAGGAGCGGGGTAAATGAGCAGTTCTTC.

The V and J genes are TRBV28 and TRBJ1-2; 10 bases are a match to TRBD1. The CDR3 has 14 residues. The germline V gene encodes CDR1 MDHEN and CDR2 SYDVKM. The J segment lost 4 bases and the V segment lost 5 bases, leaving 4 bases of the junction unmatched. CDR3 bases: TGTGCCAGCAGTCCGACAGGGGGCACCTATGGCTACACCTTC. Its translation is CASSPTGGTYGYTF.

The chain recombines TRBV2 with TRBJ2-1, with TRBD2 matching over 9 bases. CDR1 is SNHLY, CDR2 FYNNEI, per germline. The CDR3 contains 15 residues. The ends lost 4 bases at V and 4 bases at J; junction bases unmatched: 5. The DNA for the CDR3 is TGTGCCAGCAGTGTTGGGAGCGGGGGGTACAATGAGCAGTTCTTC. Its translation: CASSVGSGGYNEQFF.

The chain joins TRBV27 to TRBJ2-7; 9 bases are shared with TRBD2. Trimming cost V 0 bases and J 3 bases; bases outside gene matches: 3. The germline V gene encodes CDR1 MNHEY and CDR2 SMNVEV (reference sequence). The CDR3 length is 15 residues. The CDR3 spells CASSLSASGDYEQYF. CDR3 nucleotides: TGTGCCAGCAGTTTATCGGCTAGCGGGGACTACGAGCAGTACTTC.